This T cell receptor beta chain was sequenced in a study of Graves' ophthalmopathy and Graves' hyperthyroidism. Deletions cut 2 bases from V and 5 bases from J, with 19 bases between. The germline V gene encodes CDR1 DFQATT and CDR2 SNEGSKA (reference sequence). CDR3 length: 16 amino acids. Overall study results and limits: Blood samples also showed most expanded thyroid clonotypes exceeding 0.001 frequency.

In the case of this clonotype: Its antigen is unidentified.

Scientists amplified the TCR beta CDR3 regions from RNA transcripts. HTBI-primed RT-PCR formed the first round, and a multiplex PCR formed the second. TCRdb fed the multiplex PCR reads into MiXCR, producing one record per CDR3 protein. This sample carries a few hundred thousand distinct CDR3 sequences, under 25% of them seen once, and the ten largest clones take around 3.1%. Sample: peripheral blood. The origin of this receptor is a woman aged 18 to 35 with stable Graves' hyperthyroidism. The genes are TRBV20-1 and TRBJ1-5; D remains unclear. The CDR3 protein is CSARLIRAPGDQPQHF. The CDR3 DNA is TGCAGTGCTAGACTCATAAGGGCGCCGGGAGATCAGCCCCAGCATTTT.